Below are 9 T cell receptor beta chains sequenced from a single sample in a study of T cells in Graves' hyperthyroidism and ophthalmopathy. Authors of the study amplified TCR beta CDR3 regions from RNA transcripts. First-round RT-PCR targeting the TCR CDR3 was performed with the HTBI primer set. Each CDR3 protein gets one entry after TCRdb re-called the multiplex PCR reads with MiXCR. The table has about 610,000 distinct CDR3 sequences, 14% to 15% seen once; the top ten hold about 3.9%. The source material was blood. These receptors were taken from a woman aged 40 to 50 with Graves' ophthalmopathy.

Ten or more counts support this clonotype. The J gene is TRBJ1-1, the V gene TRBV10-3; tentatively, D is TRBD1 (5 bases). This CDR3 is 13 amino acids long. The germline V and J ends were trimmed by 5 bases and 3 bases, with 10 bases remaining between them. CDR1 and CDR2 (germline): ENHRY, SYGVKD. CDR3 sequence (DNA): TGTGCCATCAGTCGGGCAGGGCACACTGAAGCTTTCTTT. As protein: CAISRAGHTEAFF.

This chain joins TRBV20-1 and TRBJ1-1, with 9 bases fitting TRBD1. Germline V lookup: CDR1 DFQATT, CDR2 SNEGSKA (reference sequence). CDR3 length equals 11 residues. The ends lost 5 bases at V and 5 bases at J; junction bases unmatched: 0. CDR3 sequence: CSADRGTEAFF. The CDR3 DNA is TGCAGTGCTGACAGGGGGACTGAAGCTTTCTTT.

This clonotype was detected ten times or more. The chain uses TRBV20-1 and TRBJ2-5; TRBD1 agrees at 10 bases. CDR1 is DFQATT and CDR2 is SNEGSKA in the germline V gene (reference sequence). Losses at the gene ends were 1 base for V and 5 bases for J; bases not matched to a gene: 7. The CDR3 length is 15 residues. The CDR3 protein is CSARGGTGDPETQYF. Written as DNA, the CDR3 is TGCAGTGCTAGAGGGGGGACAGGGGATCCGGAGACCCAGTACTTC.

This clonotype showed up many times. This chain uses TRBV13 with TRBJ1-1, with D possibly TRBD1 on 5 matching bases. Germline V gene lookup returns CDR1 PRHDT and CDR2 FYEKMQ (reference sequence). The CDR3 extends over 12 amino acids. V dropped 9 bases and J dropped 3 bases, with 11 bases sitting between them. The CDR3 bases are TGTGCCAGTAACAGGAGGTACACTGAAGCTTTCTTT. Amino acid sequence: CASNRRYTEAFF. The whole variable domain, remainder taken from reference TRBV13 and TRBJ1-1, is AAGVIQSPRHLIKEKRETATLKCYPIPRHDTVYWYQQGPGQDPQFLISFYEKMQSDKGSIPDRFSAQQFSDYHSELNMSSLELGDSALYFCASNRRYTEAFFGQGTRLTVV.

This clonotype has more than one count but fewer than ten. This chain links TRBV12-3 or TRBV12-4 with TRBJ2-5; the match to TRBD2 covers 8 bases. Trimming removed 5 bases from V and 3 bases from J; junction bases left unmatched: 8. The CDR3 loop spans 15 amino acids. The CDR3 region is CASSPHNSGKETQYF. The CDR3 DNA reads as TGTGCCAGCAGTCCTCATAATAGCGGGAAAGAGACCCAGTACTTC.

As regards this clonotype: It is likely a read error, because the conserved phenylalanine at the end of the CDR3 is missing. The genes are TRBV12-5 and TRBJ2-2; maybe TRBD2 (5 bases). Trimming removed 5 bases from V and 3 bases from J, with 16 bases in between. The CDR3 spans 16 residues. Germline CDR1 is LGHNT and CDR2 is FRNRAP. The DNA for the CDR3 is TGTGCTAGTGGTACAGTTGTGGGAGCTTACACCGGGGAGCTGTTTCTT. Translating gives CASGTVVGAYTGELFL.

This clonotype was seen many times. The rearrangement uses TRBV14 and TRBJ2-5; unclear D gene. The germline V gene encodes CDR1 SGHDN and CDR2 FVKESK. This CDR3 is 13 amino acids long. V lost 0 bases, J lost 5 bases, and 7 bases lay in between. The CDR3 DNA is TGTGCCAGCAGCCAAGAACCTCCGGAGACCCAGTACTTC. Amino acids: CASSQEPPETQYF.

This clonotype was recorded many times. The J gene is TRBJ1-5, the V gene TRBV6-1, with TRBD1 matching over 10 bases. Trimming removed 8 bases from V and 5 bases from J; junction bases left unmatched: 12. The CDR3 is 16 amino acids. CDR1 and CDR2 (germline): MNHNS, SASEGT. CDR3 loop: CASVRQTGTGDQPQHF. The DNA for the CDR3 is TGTGCCAGCGTCCGCCAGACCGGGACAGGGGATCAGCCCCAGCATTTT.

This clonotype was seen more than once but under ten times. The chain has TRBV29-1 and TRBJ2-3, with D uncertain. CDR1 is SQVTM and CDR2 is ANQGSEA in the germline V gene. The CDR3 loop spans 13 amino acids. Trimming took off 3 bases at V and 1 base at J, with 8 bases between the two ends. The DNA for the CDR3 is TGCAGCGTTGATGGCGGCCGCACAGATACGCAGTATTTT. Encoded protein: CSVDGGRTDTQYF.